Listed below are T cell receptor beta chains from one sample, sequenced in a study of blood T cells in healthy people across ages. TCRdb reprocessed the 5' RACE reads with MiXCR, giving one entry per CDR3 protein. The repertoire holds about 930,000 distinct CDR3 sequences, roughly 29% seen once, with about a tenth in the top ten. This sample was shared with a second study, whose subject was T cells of mothers and their children.

The specimen was blood. The receptors were sampled from a woman aged 40 to 55 in good health. The CDR3 runs from the conserved cysteine through the conserved F or W. The D gene is left open where the match is weak. Rows give clone size only sometimes, using once, few, many, or a class for an expanded clone.

clone_size	d_call	v_call	j_call	cdr3_aa	cdr3_nt
few	.	TRBV4-3	TRBJ1-2	CASSQGGVRGSYGYTF	TGCGCCAGCAGCCAAGGGGGAGTACGGGGATCCTATGGCTACACCTTC
few	.	TRBV27	TRBJ2-7	CASSVRQSYEQYF	TGTGCCAGCAGTGTCAGGCAGTCCTACGAGCAGTACTTC
.	.	TRBV9	TRBJ1-2	CASSVGAGELGGYTF	TGTGCCAGCAGCGTAGGTGCAGGGGAGTTGGGTGGCTACACCTTC
.	.	TRBV29-1	TRBJ2-1	CSVLDSLGNEQFF	TGCAGCGTTCTGGACAGTCTAGGCAATGAGCAGTTCTTC
many	.	TRBV6-6	TRBJ2-4	CASVRGNIQYF	TGTGCCAGCGTCAGGGGTAATATTCAGTACTTC
few	.	TRBV2	TRBJ2-3	CASSDRYSTDTQYF	TGTGCCAGCAGCGACAGGTACAGCACAGATACGCAGTATTTT
.	TRBD2	TRBV25-1	TRBJ2-7	CASRGLAGNEQYF	TGTGCCAGCCGAGGACTAGCGGGCAATGAGCAGTACTTC
.	.	TRBV20-1	TRBJ1-4	CSASRGRQNEKLFF	TGCAGTGCTAGTCGGGGAAGGCAGAATGAAAAACTGTTTTTT
few	.	TRBV20-1	TRBJ1-5	CSAPGGGYSQPQHF	TGCAGTGCTCCCGGGGGAGGTTACAGTCAGCCCCAGCATTTT
many	.	TRBV5-1	TRBJ2-7	CASSLERVPEQYF	TGCGCCAGCAGCTTGGAGCGGGTCCCCGAGCAGTACTTC
many	.	TRBV5-1	TRBJ2-7	CASSLLTNVEQYF	TGCGCCAGCAGCCTACTAACTAACGTGGAGCAGTACTTC
many	TRBD2	TRBV6-2/TRBV6-3	TRBJ2-5	CASSPELWTSGAQETQYF	TGTGCCAGCAGTCCGGAACTTTGGACTAGCGGGGCTCAAGAGACCCAGTACTTC
.	TRBD1	TRBV11-2	TRBJ2-1	CASSSEDRGLGSYNEQFF	TGTGCCAGCAGCTCCGAGGACAGGGGGCTAGGCTCCTACAATGAGCAGTTCTTC
many	TRBD1	TRBV29-1	TRBJ2-7	CSVEITQQGAPYEQYF	TGCAGCGTTGAAATTACCCAACAGGGGGCTCCCTACGAGCAGTACTTC
few	TRBD2	TRBV15	TRBJ2-5	CATSSDFVLALETQYF	TGTGCCACCAGCAGCGACTTTGTACTAGCGTTAGAGACCCAGTACTTC
.	TRBD1	TRBV7-9	TRBJ1-2	CASTQSGQGAYGHTF	TGTGCCAGCACTCAATCCGGACAGGGGGCCTATGGCCACACCTTC
many	.	TRBV24-1	TRBJ2-7	CATQGITEEQYF	TGTGCCACCCAGGGAATTACTGAGGAGCAGTACTTC
few	TRBD1	TRBV6-5	TRBJ2-7	CACSQRTGKPYEQYF	TGTGCCTGCAGTCAAAGGACAGGGAAACCCTACGAGCAGTACTTC
.	.	TRBV7-2	TRBJ1-2	CASSFGTWGYTF	TGTGCCAGCAGCTTTGGGACTTGGGGCTACACCTTC
.	.	TRBV29-1	TRBJ2-5	CSVEGTSQETQYF	TGCAGCGTGGAAGGGACATCCCAAGAGACCCAGTACTTC
.	.	TRBV2	TRBJ2-7	CASSEVAGYEQYF	TGTGCCAGCAGTGAAGTGGCAGGGTACGAGCAGTACTTC
few	.	TRBV11-2	TRBJ2-7	CASSLDSVGDEQYF	TGTGCCAGCAGCTTAGATAGCGTGGGGGATGAGCAGTACTTC
.	.	TRBV7-2	TRBJ1-2	CASSSERVFGGYTF	TGTGCCAGCAGCTCAGAGAGGGTATTTGGGGGCTACACCTTC
many	.	TRBV4-2	TRBJ1-2	CASTKAGTNYGYTF	TGTGCCAGCACCAAAGCCGGGACGAACTATGGCTACACCTTC
many	.	TRBV11-2	TRBJ2-5	CASSREVTTETQYF	TGTGCCAGCAGCCGAGAAGTTACCACCGAGACCCAGTACTTC
.	TRBD1	TRBV5-1	TRBJ1-1	CASSLIGGALGLTEAFF	TGCGCCAGCAGCTTGATAGGGGGCGCGTTGGGTCTCACTGAAGCTTTCTTT
.	TRBD1	TRBV20-1	TRBJ1-4	CSAREEGRGATNEKLFF	TGCAGTGCTAGAGAAGAGGGCAGGGGGGCAACTAATGAAAAACTGTTTTTT
many	.	TRBV6-1	TRBJ2-7	CASSFSPGADGEQYF	TGTGCCAGCAGTTTCAGCCCGGGGGCCGACGGGGAGCAGTACTTC
few	.	TRBV12-3/TRBV12-4	TRBJ2-1	CASRIAGSYNEQFF	TGTGCCAGCAGGATCGCCGGCTCCTACAATGAGCAGTTCTTC
many	.	TRBV20-1	TRBJ1-6	CSARLPGSDSPLHF	TGCAGTGCTAGACTACCAGGGTCGGATTCACCCCTCCACTTT
.	TRBD2	TRBV4-3	TRBJ2-1	CASSAYILAGGNNEQFF	TGCGCCAGCAGCGCCTACATCCTGGCGGGGGGAAACAATGAGCAGTTCTTC
.	TRBD1	TRBV6-5	TRBJ1-5	CASSLQGGENQPQHF	TGTGCCAGCAGTCTACAGGGGGGGGAAAATCAGCCCCAGCATTTT
.	.	TRBV29-1	TRBJ2-1	CSVERAGAYNEQFF	TGCAGCGTTGAAAGAGCAGGGGCGTACAATGAGCAGTTCTTC
.	.	TRBV9	TRBJ2-2	CASSVGLAPMAGELFF	TGTGCCAGCAGCGTAGGGCTAGCGCCGATGGCCGGGGAGCTGTTTTTT
.	TRBD2	TRBV5-1	TRBJ2-4	CASSKLTSGLAKNIQYF	TGCGCCAGCAGCAAACTGACTAGCGGTCTAGCCAAAAACATTCAGTACTTC
.	TRBD1	TRBV18	TRBJ1-2	CASSPEAGGADGYTF	TGTGCCAGCTCACCCGAAGCAGGGGGCGCGGATGGCTACACCTTC
few	.	TRBV28	TRBJ2-7	CASSLVGGSVYEQYF	TGTGCCAGCAGTTTAGTGGGGGGAAGTGTCTACGAGCAGTACTTC
.	.	TRBV27	TRBJ1-2	CASSDLGRAGGYTF	TGTGCCAGCAGTGACCTGGGGCGCGCAGGGGGCTACACCTTC
many	.	TRBV3-1	TRBJ1-6	CASSDYNSPLHF	TGTGCCAGCAGCGACTATAATTCACCCCTCCACTTT
many	.	TRBV7-9	TRBJ2-7	CASSSIAYTGIKYYEQYF	TGTGCCAGCAGCTCTATAGCTTACACAGGAATAAAATACTACGAGCAGTACTTC
.	.	TRBV15	TRBJ1-1	CATSRARGPLEAFF	TGTGCCACCAGCAGAGCCCGCGGCCCTCTTGAAGCTTTCTTT
many	.	TRBV4-1	TRBJ2-7	CASGTGLQQYF	TGCGCCAGCGGAACAGGTCTACAGCAGTACTTC
few	TRBD2	TRBV5-1	TRBJ2-1	CASTLAGGNYNEQFF	TGCGCCAGCACCTTAGCGGGGGGGAACTACAATGAGCAGTTCTTC
.	.	TRBV20-1	TRBJ2-5	CSVGDDRPQTQYF	TGCAGTGTCGGAGACGACCGCCCTCAGACCCAGTACTTC
.	TRBD2	TRBV7-9	TRBJ2-1	CASSRTGGAGFLNEQFF	TGTGCCAGCAGCCGGACCGGGGGAGCGGGATTCCTTAATGAGCAGTTCTTC